A selection of T cell receptor beta chains follows, all from one sample in a study of tumor-infiltrating lymphocytes in primary liver carcinoma. TCRdb recomputed calls from the multiplex PCR reads with MiXCR, one row per CDR3 protein. The sample yields 90,000 to 100,000 distinct CDR3 sequences, around 63% seen once. Material for sequencing was liver tumor tissue from sampling region 5. The receptors shown here come from a woman aged 55-75 years with primary liver carcinoma and hepatitis B virus infection. The CDR3 runs from the conserved cysteine through the conserved F or W. Each record gives: CDR3 DNA, CDR3 protein, clone size, V gene, D gene, J gene, CDR3 length. D genes are given only for firm matches. Clone size is stated in some rows and not others, as once, few, many or a class when expanded.

cdr3_nt: TGTGCCAGCAGTTTAGTGGGACAGGGCGATCAGCCTCAGCATTTT; cdr3_aa: CASSLVGQGDQPQHF; clone_size: .; v_call: TRBV12-3/TRBV12-4; d_call: TRBD1; j_call: TRBJ1-5; cdr3_length: 15
cdr3_nt: TGCGCCAGCAGCCCTCGACATGGAGTAACCCTTAATCAGCCCCAGTATTTT; cdr3_aa: CASSPRHGVTLNQPQYF; clone_size: .; v_call: TRBV4-1; d_call: .; j_call: TRBJ2-3; cdr3_length: 17
cdr3_nt: TGCAGCATTCGGTTGAGGGGCGAATTGGGAGGCTACACCTTC; cdr3_aa: CSIRLRGELGGYTF; clone_size: .; v_call: TRBV29-1; d_call: .; j_call: TRBJ1-2; cdr3_length: 14
cdr3_nt: TGCGCCAGCAGCTTGAGTATCTCGGGTTCCTACAATGAGCAGTTCTTC; cdr3_aa: CASSLSISGSYNEQFF; clone_size: .; v_call: TRBV5-4; d_call: .; j_call: TRBJ2-1; cdr3_length: 16
cdr3_nt: TGTGCCTGCAGCCAAGTCACCGCAGGGGCAGGGGACGCTGAAGCTTTCTTT; cdr3_aa: CACSQVTAGAGDAEAFF; clone_size: .; v_call: TRBV4-2; d_call: .; j_call: TRBJ1-1; cdr3_length: 17
cdr3_nt: TGTGCCAACAACTTCATGGGTCGGTACGAGCAGTACTTC; cdr3_aa: CANNFMGRYEQYF; clone_size: .; v_call: TRBV11-2; d_call: .; j_call: TRBJ2-7; cdr3_length: 13
cdr3_nt: TGTGCCAGCACCCTCACGGGACTTGCGGGAGAGACCCAGTACTTC; cdr3_aa: CASTLTGLAGETQYF; clone_size: many; v_call: TRBV11-1; d_call: .; j_call: TRBJ2-5; cdr3_length: 15
cdr3_nt: TGTGCCAGCAGCCTCGGGGGGGCTAGCAATGAGCAGTTCTTC; cdr3_aa: CASSLGGASNEQFF; clone_size: many; v_call: TRBV5-6; d_call: TRBD2; j_call: TRBJ2-1; cdr3_length: 14
cdr3_nt: TGTGCCAGCAGCCTTAGGGGGGCCTCGGGGTACGAGCAGTACTTC; cdr3_aa: CASSLRGASGYEQYF; clone_size: .; v_call: TRBV28; d_call: .; j_call: TRBJ2-7; cdr3_length: 15
cdr3_nt: TGTGCCAGCAGCTTAAGTCAATGCGCGGGAGAGTCTCACTTT; cdr3_aa: CASSLSQCAGESHF; clone_size: .; v_call: TRBV11-1; d_call: TRBD2; j_call: TRBJ2-3; cdr3_length: 14
cdr3_nt: TGTACCAGCAGCTTAGGGATTAGAAGGGAAGGCACAGATATGCAGTATTTT; cdr3_aa: CTSSLGIRREGTDMQYF; clone_size: .; v_call: TRBV11-2; d_call: .; j_call: TRBJ2-3; cdr3_length: 17
cdr3_nt: TGTGCCAGCAGTGGGAGGGGCGAGAAGCAGGTATATACGCAGTATTTT; cdr3_aa: CASSGRGEKQVYTQYF; clone_size: .; v_call: TRBV6-1; d_call: .; j_call: TRBJ2-3; cdr3_length: 16
cdr3_nt: TGCGCCAGCAGGGCACGCACCGGGGAGCTGTTTTTT; cdr3_aa: CASRARTGELFF; clone_size: many; v_call: TRBV5-1; d_call: .; j_call: TRBJ2-2; cdr3_length: 12
cdr3_nt: TGCAGCGTGACCATGTTGGACAAACATAATGGAAAACTGTTTTTT; cdr3_aa: CSVTMLDKHNGKLFF; clone_size: once; v_call: TRBV29-1; d_call: .; j_call: TRBJ1-4; cdr3_length: 15
cdr3_nt: TGTGCCTGGAGTCCGGGGACTAGCGGAGGTCTCTCCTACGAGCAGTACTTC; cdr3_aa: CAWSPGTSGGLSYEQYF; clone_size: .; v_call: TRBV30; d_call: TRBD2; j_call: TRBJ2-7; cdr3_length: 17